The 28 T cell receptor beta chains presented below share a single source sample, sequenced in a study of blood T cell repertoires in COVID-19. Here immunoSEQ multiplex PCR was the method, and the copy in TCRdb shows in-frame clones only, minus some. The data hold about 280,000 clones, with around four fifths observed a single time. Sequencing was carried out using peripheral blood. The receptor source for this set is a woman between 50 and 59 years old who had recovered from COVID-19.

CDR3 sequence reads: CASSQDWQGLRHSNQPQHF. The CDR3, as DNA: TGCGCCAGCAGCCAAGATTGGCAGGGGCTTCGTCATAGCAATCAGCCCCAGCATTTT. The chain has TRBV4-3 and TRBJ1-5; perhaps TRBD1 as D (6 bases). The CDR3 sequence is 19 residues long. The germline CDR1 and CDR2 sequences are LGHNA and YSLEER. V was trimmed by 0 bases and J by 0 bases, leaving 18 bases between them.

The rearrangement links TRBV18 to TRBJ2-7, with 8 bases aligning to TRBD1. The V gene's germline CDR1 is KGHSH and CDR2 LQKENI. The CDR3 sequence is 16 residues long. The V gene end was trimmed by 3 bases and the J gene end by 4 bases; junction bases not matched to a gene: 11. CDR3 bases: TGTGCCAGCTCACCGAGTGCCGGGACAGGATGGTACGAGCAGTACTTC. Translated, it gives CASSPSAGTGWYEQYF.

Notes on this clone: Within the sample, other DNA sequences also encode this same CDR3. The genes are TRBV29-1 and TRBJ2-3, with a tentative D call TRBD1 (6 bases). CDR3 size: 13 residues. The germline V and J ends were trimmed by 3 bases and 1 base, with 8 bases remaining between them. CDR1 is SQVTM, CDR2 ANQGSEA, per germline. The CDR3 sequence is CSVEAGGTDTQYF. The CDR3 coding sequence is TGCAGCGTTGAGGCAGGGGGCACAGATACGCAGTATTTT.

The V call is TRBV9, the J call TRBJ2-2; 7 bases line up with TRBD2. Trimming at V came to 3 bases and at J to 4 bases, leaving 6 bases not matched to a gene. The CDR3 runs 15 residues. CDR1 and CDR2 from the germline V gene are SGDLS and YYNGEE. The CDR3 region has the DNA TGTGCCAGCAGCGCCAGCGGGGCGATCACCGGGGAGCTGTTTTTT. Translation gives CASSASGAITGELFF.

The chain joins TRBV2 to TRBJ1-2; 10 positions match TRBD1. J gave up 4 bases and V 5 bases, and 4 bases lay outside the gene matches. There are 14 residues in the CDR3. Germline V lookup: CDR1 SNHLY, CDR2 FYNNEI. The CDR3 DNA reads TGTGCCAGCAGTTTCGGGACAGGGGCCTATGGCTACACCTTC. Translation: CASSFGTGAYGYTF.

The V call is TRBV7-3, the J call TRBJ2-1, with D maybe TRBD2 (5 bases). Germline V lookup: CDR1 SGHTA, CDR2 FQGTGA. Trimming pared 5 bases from V and 9 bases from J, leaving 11 bases between. This CDR3 is built from 12 residues. CDR3 residues: CASSQGSGEQFF. CDR3 nucleotides: TGTGCCAGCAGCCAAGGGAGCGGTGAGCAGTTCTTC.

CDR3 coding DNA: TGTGCCAGCAGCCGAACTAACAATGAGCAGTTCTTC. Protein product: CASSRTNNEQFF. This rearrangement joins TRBV7-3 to TRBJ2-1; D is undetermined. CDR1 is SGHTA and CDR2 is FQGTGA in the germline V gene. The CDR3 spans 12 residues. The V end lost 5 bases, the J end lost 5 bases, and 7 bases lay between the germline ends.

The rearrangement links TRBV4-1 to TRBJ1-6, with 7 bases identical to TRBD1. Germline CDR1 is MGHRA and CDR2 is YSYEKL. CDR3 length: 17 amino acids. The V segment lost 1 base and the J segment 7 bases; nucleotides outside the gene matches: 10. CDR3 DNA sequence: TGCGCCAGCAGCCAAGTCGGCCCGGGACAGAAGAATTCACCCCTCCACTTT. Amino acids: CASSQVGPGQKNSPLHF.

This sequence joins TRBV3-1 (or the pseudogene TRBV3-2) and TRBJ2-1; 11 bases agree with TRBD2. Trimming removed 5 bases from V and 6 bases from J; junction bases left unmatched: 6. Per the germline V gene, CDR1 is LGHDT and CDR2 is YNNKEL (reference sequence). This CDR3 contains 15 residues. CDR3 residues: CASSLAGGPINEQFF. DNA of the CDR3: TGTGCCAGCAGCTTAGCGGGGGGGCCCATCAATGAGCAGTTCTTC.

This clone was recorded a few times. The chain combines TRBV30 with TRBJ1-5, with no clear D. Germline lookup yields CDR1 GTSNPN and CDR2 SVGIG (reference sequence). Trimming stripped 1 base from V and 0 bases from J, with 4 bases between. This CDR3 has 13 residues. CDR3 bases: TGTGCCTGGAGTGGACATAGCAATCAGCCCCAGCATTTT. As protein: CAWSGHSNQPQHF.

The sample holds many counts of this clone. The J gene is TRBJ2-7, the V gene TRBV27, with D uncertain. V shed 7 bases and J shed 3 bases, with 10 bases lying between them. The CDR3 consists of 12 residues. The germline gives CDR1 MNHEY, CDR2 SMNVEV (reference sequence). The DNA of the CDR3 is TGTGCCAGCACTCCGGTCGACTACGAGCAGTACTTC. Translating it yields CASTPVDYEQYF.

The chain carries TRBV7-9 and TRBJ2-3; 7 positions match TRBD1. Per germline, CDR1 SEHNR and CDR2 FQNEAQ (reference sequence). The CDR3 is 18 residues long. The trim removed 4 bases at V and 2 bases at J, leaving 15 bases unmatched. The DNA for the CDR3 is TGTGCCAGCAGCTGGCGAACAGGGGCATCCGTAAACACAGATACGCAGTATTTT. Amino acids: CASSWRTGASVNTDTQYF.

This clone was seen a few times. The chain joins TRBV5-1 to TRBJ2-7; the D gene is possibly TRBD2 (6 bases). The germline V and J ends were trimmed by 3 bases and 6 bases, with 13 bases remaining between them. The CDR3 runs 13 residues. In germline, CDR1 is SGHRS, CDR2 YFSETQ. The CDR3 nucleotides read TGCGCCAGCAGCTGGGGTTTCGGGGGCGAGCAGTACTTC. It translates to CASSWGFGGEQYF.

Notes on this clone: At one end the junction does not follow the germline gene, possibly because of a read error. The same CDR3 also results from other DNA sequences found in this sample. The V and J genes are TRBV6-5 and TRBJ1-2; TRBD1 might be the D (6 bases). The CDR3 spans 11 residues. Germline CDR1 reads MNHEY; CDR2 reads SVGAGI. CDR3 in amino acids: CASSQGQGYTF. CDR3 coding DNA: TGCGCCAGCAGCCAGGGGCAGGGCTACACCTTC.

This clone was recorded only once. The chain couples TRBV6-6 to TRBJ1-1, with D possibly TRBD1 on 5 matching bases. Trimming shortened V by 8 bases and J by 0 bases, and 19 bases separated the two germline ends. The CDR3 has 16 residues. Germline loops: CDR1 MNHNY, CDR2 SVGAGI (reference sequence). CDR3 residues: CASDSGQQYLNTEAFF. The CDR3 nucleotides read TGTGCCAGCGATTCAGGGCAGCAATACCTGAACACTGAAGCTTTCTTT.

The CDR3 sequence is CASSPPRTSGNTDTQYF. The CDR3 DNA follows: TGTGCCAGCAGTCCGCCCCGGACTAGCGGAAACACAGATACGCAGTATTTT. The chain has TRBV27 and TRBJ2-3; 10 bases map to TRBD2. The trim removed 5 bases at V and 2 bases at J, leaving 10 bases unmatched. CDR3 length: 17 amino acids. Germline loops: CDR1 MNHEY, CDR2 SMNVEV (reference sequence).

This chain uses TRBV29-1 with TRBJ2-7; 9 bases align to TRBD2. Trimming took 4 bases from V and 7 from J; bases not matched to a gene: 11. Looked up from germline, CDR1 is SQVTM and CDR2 is ANQGSEA. This CDR3 is built from 14 residues. CDR3 DNA: TGCAGCGTTGGGGTAGCGGGGGCACCAGGGGAGCAGTACTTC. Its protein is CSVGVAGAPGEQYF.

This clone was found once. This sequence joins TRBV19 and TRBJ1-5; perhaps TRBD1 as D (5 bases). With 8 bases removed from V and 1 base from J, the gap between germline ends came to 21 bases. Germline lookup yields CDR1 LNHDA and CDR2 SQIVND (reference sequence). The CDR3 runs 17 residues. The CDR3 loop is CASAPGLNSQSNQPQHF. The CDR3 nucleotides are TGTGCCAGTGCCCCAGGGCTGAACAGTCAGAGCAATCAGCCCCAGCATTTT.

This clone has just one count. The chain has TRBV10-1 and TRBJ2-2; D uncertain. V lost 1 base and J 6 bases, leaving 33 bases between the germline ends. The germline V gene has CDR1 WNHNN and CDR2 SYGVQD (reference sequence). CDR3 size: 22 residues. The CDR3 nucleotides are TGCGCCAGCAGTGAGTTAGGTATCTCCCAAAATATTACGGAGAGGCAATCCGGGGAGCTGTTTTTT. This codes for CASSELGISQNITERQSGELFF.

The J gene is TRBJ1-1, the V gene TRBV7-2; D possibly corresponds to TRBD1 (5 bases). This CDR3 has 14 amino acids. Trimming took off 3 bases at V and 0 bases at J, with 8 bases between the two ends. Looked up from germline, CDR1 is SGHTA and CDR2 is FQGNSA. The CDR3 loop is CASSLGGMNTEAFF. The CDR3 DNA reads as TGTGCCAGCAGCTTGGGGGGGATGAACACTGAAGCTTTCTTT.

The rearrangement links TRBV10-1 to TRBJ2-7, with 10 bases fitting TRBD1. This CDR3 spans 15 amino acids. The junction had 0 bases not matched to a gene; V was cut back by 1 base and J by 0 bases. Germline CDR1 reads WNHNN; CDR2 reads SYGVQD (reference sequence). DNA of the CDR3: TGCGCCAGCAGTGAGTGGACAGGGGGCTCCTACGAGCAGTACTTC. Protein product: CASSEWTGGSYEQYF.

J is TRBJ2-3 and V is TRBV18; perhaps TRBD1 as D (6 bases). The V gene lost 2 bases and the J gene lost 0 bases, with 18 bases spanning the gap. The germline V gene encodes CDR1 KGHSH and CDR2 LQKENI. This CDR3 is built from 18 residues. The CDR3 bases are TGTGCCAGCTCACCAGAGGGACATTTCATATCTAGCACAGATACGCAGTATTTT. Its protein is CASSPEGHFISSTDTQYF.

V and J are TRBV15 and TRBJ1-5; a weak D match, TRBD1 (6 bases). This CDR3 is built from 16 residues. V was shortened by 0 bases and J by 7 bases, with 16 bases between the two germline ends. Looked up from germline, CDR1 is LNHNV and CDR2 is YYDKDF (reference sequence). DNA for the CDR3: TGTGCCACCAGCAGAGACAGGGGTAAGGGCAGGCAGCCCCAGCATTTT. Protein sequence: CATSRDRGKGRQPQHF. The full variable domain, with the rest looked up from reference TRBV15 and TRBJ1-5, is DAMVIQNPRYQVTQFGKPVTLSCSQTLNHNVMYWYQQKSSQAPKLLFHYYDKDFNNEADTPDNFQSRRPNTSFCFLDIRSPGLGDTAMYLCATSRDRGKGRQPQHFGDGTRLSIL.

The sample holds one count of this clone. V gene TRBV19 combines with J gene TRBJ2-2, with 9 bases fitting TRBD1. In germline, CDR1 is LNHDA, CDR2 SQIVND (reference sequence). There are 16 residues in the CDR3. Trimming removed 5 bases from V and 3 bases from J; junction bases left unmatched: 7. This CDR3 reads CASSFGQGLYTGELFF. DNA for the CDR3: TGTGCCAGTAGTTTCGGACAGGGGCTATACACCGGGGAGCTGTTTTTT.

The chain links TRBV28 to TRBJ2-1; possibly TRBD2 for D (6 bases). CDR1 MDHEN and CDR2 SYDVKM come from the germline V gene. Trimming stripped 5 bases from V and 7 bases from J, with 18 bases between. The CDR3 runs 15 residues. The CDR3 reads CASSTGLPSHNEQFF. In nucleotides, the CDR3 is TGTGCCAGCAGTACGGGACTCCCTTCCCATAATGAGCAGTTCTTC. Filled out from reference TRBV28 and TRBJ2-1, the complete variable domain reads DVKVTQSSRYLVKRTGEKVFLECVQDMDHENMFWYRQDPGLGLRLIYFSYDVKMKEKGDIPEGYSVSREKKERFSLILESASTNQTSMYLCASSTGLPSHNEQFFGPGTRLTVL.

V is TRBV6-5 and J is TRBJ2-2; D call uncertain. Germline loops: CDR1 MNHEY, CDR2 SVGAGI. The CDR3 extends over 15 amino acids. V gave up 2 bases and J gave up 0 bases, with 7 bases separating them. In nucleotides, the CDR3 is TGTGCCAGCAGTTACCGGCGGACGAACACCGGGGAGCTGTTTTTT. Residues: CASSYRRTNTGELFF.

The rearrangement links TRBV10-3 to TRBJ1-1; TRBD1 agrees at 8 bases. The CDR3 loop spans 14 amino acids. The V gene end was trimmed by 6 bases and the J gene end by 3 bases; junction bases not matched to a gene: 6. CDR1 is ENHRY and CDR2 is SYGVKD in the germline V gene. The CDR3 DNA reads as TGTGCCATCAGGTGGACAGGGCGGGACACTGAAGCTTTCTTT. Translating it yields CAIRWTGRDTEAFF.

This clone was recorded once. This chain connects TRBV7-2 to TRBJ1-3; D unresolved. Per germline, CDR1 SGHTA and CDR2 FQGNSA. The CDR3 totals 16 residues. Trimming left V 2 bases short and J 1 base short, with 12 bases between. CDR3 DNA sequence: TGTGCCAGCAGCTTAAGCGGCTGGTTGTCTGGAAACACCATATATTTT. This encodes CASSLSGWLSGNTIYF.